These T cell receptor beta chains were read from a single sample in a study of blood T cells in healthy people across ages. Using its own MiXCR run on the 5' RACE reads, TCRdb lists one record per CDR3 protein. The table lists almost 800,000 distinct CDR3 sequences, 58% of them singletons, with roughly 20% in the top ten. Sample: blood. All receptors come from a man aged 25-40 years in good health. The CDR3 runs from the conserved cysteine through the conserved F or W. Each record gives: CDR3 protein, V gene, J gene, clone size, D gene. The D gene is left open where the match is weak. For some rows the clone size is stated as once, few or many, or as a class when expanded; others skip it.

CDR3 protein: CASSNRQSNEKLFF
V gene: TRBV7-9
J gene: TRBJ1-4
clone size: few
D gene: -

CDR3 protein: CSASAGMYHGYTF
V gene: TRBV20-1
J gene: TRBJ1-2
clone size: -
D gene: -

CDR3 protein: CASSFGQMNQPQHF
V gene: TRBV7-2
J gene: TRBJ1-5
clone size: -
D gene: -

CDR3 protein: CASSRMTQGTDTQYF
V gene: TRBV4-2
J gene: TRBJ2-3
clone size: -
D gene: -

CDR3 protein: CASGRQGRTNYGYTF
V gene: TRBV6-5
J gene: TRBJ1-2
clone size: -
D gene: TRBD1

CDR3 protein: CASSLGRGGGRQYF
V gene: TRBV7-2
J gene: TRBJ2-7
clone size: -
D gene: -

CDR3 protein: CASSLRGGSSEQFF
V gene: TRBV7-3
J gene: TRBJ2-1
clone size: -
D gene: TRBD2

CDR3 protein: CSVAEGGSYNEQFF
V gene: TRBV29-1
J gene: TRBJ2-1
clone size: -
D gene: -

CDR3 protein: CASSLEQEVTEAFF
V gene: TRBV7-2
J gene: TRBJ1-1
clone size: few
D gene: -

CDR3 protein: CASTFRAGDEQFF
V gene: TRBV12-3/TRBV12-4
J gene: TRBJ2-1
clone size: -
D gene: -

CDR3 protein: CASSPLGVYYEQYF
V gene: TRBV21-1
J gene: TRBJ2-7
clone size: -
D gene: -

CDR3 protein: CASSRTAGASSTDTQYF
V gene: TRBV4-2
J gene: TRBJ2-3
clone size: -
D gene: TRBD2

CDR3 protein: CAGSSGTGQWGTEAFF
V gene: TRBV5-1
J gene: TRBJ1-1
clone size: -
D gene: TRBD1

CDR3 protein: CASSSSGQSATNEKLFF
V gene: TRBV28
J gene: TRBJ1-4
clone size: -
D gene: -

CDR3 protein: CASSREGVNQPQHF
V gene: TRBV3-1
J gene: TRBJ1-5
clone size: few
D gene: -

CDR3 protein: CASRGQGASTYGQYF
V gene: TRBV6-2/TRBV6-3
J gene: TRBJ2-4
clone size: -
D gene: TRBD1

CDR3 protein: CSVKQGTGNQPQHF
V gene: TRBV29-1
J gene: TRBJ1-5
clone size: -
D gene: -

CDR3 protein: CASSLEGAFAKNIQYF
V gene: TRBV5-1
J gene: TRBJ2-4
clone size: -
D gene: TRBD1

CDR3 protein: CATTSGGDNEQFF
V gene: TRBV10-3
J gene: TRBJ2-1
clone size: -
D gene: -

CDR3 protein: CAIRDAGNAYEQYF
V gene: TRBV10-3
J gene: TRBJ2-7
clone size: -
D gene: -

CDR3 protein: CASTKGDSNQPQHF
V gene: TRBV6-6
J gene: TRBJ1-5
clone size: -
D gene: -

CDR3 protein: CAWSRNSPLHF
V gene: TRBV30
J gene: TRBJ1-6
clone size: few
D gene: -

CDR3 protein: CAIAVATLNNEQFF
V gene: TRBV10-3
J gene: TRBJ2-1
clone size: -
D gene: -